This paragraph reports one T cell receptor beta chain. The CDR3 contains 15 residues. With 4 bases removed from V and 2 bases from J, the gap between germline ends came to 15 bases. Germline-derived CDR1 and CDR2 are SGHRS and YFSETQ. The assay was immunoSEQ multiplex PCR, and TCRdb's table has in-frame clones only and misses some. The sample records about 2.5 million clones, less than 95% being singletons. This specimen belongs to a study of shared clonotypes between healthy human individuals. This clonotype was sampled from a man younger than 35 in good health. Some clones in this sample may be carry-over from other donors' samples. The chain combines TRBV5-1 with TRBJ1-2; D is uncertain. Sequenced material: naive CD4+ T cells from PBMCs. Subset given: CD45RA+ positively selected. As DNA, the CDR3 is TGCGCCAGCAGCCCAGGATTGCCGGGGAACTATGGCTACACCTTC. Its protein product is CASSPGLPGNYGYTF.